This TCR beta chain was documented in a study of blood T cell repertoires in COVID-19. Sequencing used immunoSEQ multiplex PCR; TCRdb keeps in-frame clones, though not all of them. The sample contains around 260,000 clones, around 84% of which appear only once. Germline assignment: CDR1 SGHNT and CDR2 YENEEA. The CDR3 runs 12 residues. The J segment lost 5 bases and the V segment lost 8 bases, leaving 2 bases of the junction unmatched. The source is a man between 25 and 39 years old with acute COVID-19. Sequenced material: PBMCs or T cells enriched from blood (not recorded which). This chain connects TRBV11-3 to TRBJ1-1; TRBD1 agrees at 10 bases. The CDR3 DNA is TGTGCCAGCCGGACAGGGGGTACTGAAGCTTTCTTT. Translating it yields CASRTGGTEAFF. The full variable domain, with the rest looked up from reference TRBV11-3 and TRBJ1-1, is EAGVVQSPRYKIIEKKQPVAFWCNPISGHNTLYWYLQNLGQGPELLIRYENEEAVDDSQLPKDRFSAERLKGVDSTLKIQPAELGDSAVYLCASRTGGTEAFFGQGTRLTVV.